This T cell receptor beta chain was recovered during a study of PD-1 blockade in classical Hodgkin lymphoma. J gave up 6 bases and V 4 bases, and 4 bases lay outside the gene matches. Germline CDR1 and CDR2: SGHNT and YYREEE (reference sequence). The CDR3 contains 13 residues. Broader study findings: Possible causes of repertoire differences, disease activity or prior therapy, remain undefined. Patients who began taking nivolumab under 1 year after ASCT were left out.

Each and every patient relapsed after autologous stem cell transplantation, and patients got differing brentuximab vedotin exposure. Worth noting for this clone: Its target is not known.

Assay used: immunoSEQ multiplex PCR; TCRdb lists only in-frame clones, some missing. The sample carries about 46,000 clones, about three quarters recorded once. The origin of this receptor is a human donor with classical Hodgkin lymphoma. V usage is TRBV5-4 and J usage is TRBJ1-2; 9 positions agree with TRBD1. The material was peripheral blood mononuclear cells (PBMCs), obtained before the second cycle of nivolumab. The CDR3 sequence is CASSRDRVDGYTF. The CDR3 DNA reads TGTGCCAGCAGCCGGGACAGGGTGGATGGCTACACCTTC. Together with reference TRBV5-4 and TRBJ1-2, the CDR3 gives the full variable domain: ETGVTQSPTHLIKTRGQQVTLRCSSQSGHNTVSWYQQALGQGPQFIFQYYREEENGRGNFPPRFSGLQFPNYSSELNVNALELDDSALYLCASSRDRVDGYTFGSGTRLTVV.